A selection of T cell receptor beta chains follows, all from one sample in a study of cytomegalovirus exposure and HLA in healthy donors. Method: immunoSEQ multiplex PCR; TCRdb's copy keeps in-frame clones and lacks some. The profile shows more than 60,000 clones, 70% to 85% of them singletons. Sequencing used PBMCs. Source of these receptors: a man aged 35 to 55 in good health and CMV-seropositive. The conserved cysteine and the conserved F or W are not part of the CDR3 here.

J | V | CDR3
TRBJ2-1 | TRBV28 | ASKRSGRDNEQF
TRBJ2-7 | TRBV28 | ASSIALTGAAGEQY
TRBJ1-2 | TRBV28 | ASSLAGVNYGYT
TRBJ1-5 | TRBV7-2 | ASSPDRDPYSNQPQH
TRBJ1-2 | TRBV6-6 | ASSYSGGRSLYT
TRBJ2-1 | TRBV19 | ASSGGGWYNEQF
TRBJ2-1 | TRBV9 | ASSAIPSSSYNEQF
TRBJ2-7 | TRBV30 | AWSVRAGSYEQY
TRBJ2-7 | TRBV15 | ATSRESGGSYEQY
TRBJ2-1 | TRBV4-1 | ASSQDTDEQF
TRBJ2-7 | TRBV10-2 | ASGLTGRQDEQY
TRBJ2-3 | TRBV5-1 | ASSFRVPGGVTDTQY
TRBJ2-1 | TRBV5-1 | ASSSTGTRANEQF
TRBJ2-5 | TRBV4-1 | ASSQGSLARETQY
TRBJ2-3 | TRBV7-8 | ASSLPGDTQY
TRBJ1-2 | TRBV6-1 | ASSENRDYGYT
TRBJ1-1 | TRBV18 | ASSPEPGGTEAF
TRBJ2-1 | TRBV29-1 | SVEQGAGTLRSSYNEQF
TRBJ2-7 | TRBV28 | ASSPPGIPYEQY
TRBJ1-4 | TRBV11-2 | ASSPAGTGHEKLF
TRBJ2-3 | TRBV11-2 | ASSFYGVSGADTQY
TRBJ1-1 | TRBV30 | ACHFPGQGNTEAF
TRBJ2-7 | TRBV9 | ASSVRLVRTEGYEQY
TRBJ2-5 | TRBV7-8 | ASSLARLAGQY
TRBJ1-2 | TRBV2 | ASSLQLANYGYT
TRBJ2-5 | TRBV5-1 | ASSLGLTRGRYETQY
TRBJ2-1 | TRBV7-9 | ASSLVRGGKGEQF
TRBJ1-1 | TRBV6-6 | ASSYSTGNTEAF
TRBJ1-1 | TRBV6-1 | ASSEEWGVLAEAF
TRBJ2-3 | TRBV28 | ASSGVGRGNQY
TRBJ2-7 | TRBV5-6 | ASSSDRDRAIAYEQY
TRBJ1-6 | TRBV2 | ASREDRVNSPLH
TRBJ2-7 | TRBV9 | ASSVGAATQGGEQY
TRBJ1-1 | TRBV30 | AWSVPPGETEAF
TRBJ2-1 | TRBV7-9 | ASSLGTIPEQF
TRBJ2-3 | TRBV19 | ASRGQSTDTQY
TRBJ2-5 | TRBV5-6 | ASSLLQGNSGETQY
TRBJ1-2 | TRBV27 | ASSFGRTNYGYT
TRBJ2-1 | TRBV27 | ASSLATTGYNEQF